What follows are 18 T cell receptor beta chains derived from one specimen sequenced in a study of blood T cell repertoires in COVID-19. Only in-frame clones appear in the TCRdb table, and some are missing; sequencing was by immunoSEQ multiplex PCR. The repertoire has roughly 250,000 clones, 70% to 90% of them found once; the top ten carry 1.5% to 2%. The sample was PBMCs or T cells enriched from blood (not recorded which). All receptors come from a woman aged 45-65 years who had recovered from COVID-19.

The chain joins TRBV5-5 to TRBJ2-2; the D gene is possibly TRBD1 (5 bases). The CDR3 covers 17 residues. The V gene's germline CDR1 is SGHKS and CDR2 YYEKEE (reference sequence). The V end was cut by 2 bases, the J end by 1 base, with 15 bases between. The CDR3 DNA sequence: TGTGCCAGCAGCTTTAGGGGTGGCCAGAGGAACACCGGGGAGCTGTTTTTT. This codes for CASSFRGGQRNTGELFF.

The chain couples TRBV19 to TRBJ2-3, with 7 bases identical to TRBD1. The CDR3 runs 15 residues. CDR1 and CDR2 (germline): LNHDA, SQIVND (reference sequence). Trimming took 4 bases from V and 2 from J; bases not matched to a gene: 6. The CDR3, as DNA: TGTGCCAGTAGTACTCCGGGACAGAACACAGATACGCAGTATTTT. Its protein product is CASSTPGQNTDTQYF. The full variable domain, in which reference TRBV19 and TRBJ2-3 provide the parts outside the CDR3, is DGGITQSPKYLFRKEGQNVTLSCEQNLNHDAMYWYRQDPGQGLRLIYYSQIVNDFQKGDIAEGYSVSREKKESFPLTVTSAQKNPTAFYLCASSTPGQNTDTQYFGPGTRLTVL.

This sequence joins TRBV28 and TRBJ2-7; 13 bases line up with TRBD2. V dropped 5 bases and J dropped 5; count of bases not matched to a gene: 18. This CDR3 has 19 amino acids. Germline V gene sequence: CDR1 MDHEN, CDR2 SYDVKM. CDR3 DNA: TGTGCCAGCAGTGGGGGACTAGCGGGACTCCTCAGTCGGGTCCACGAGCAGTACTTC. This encodes CASSGGLAGLLSRVHEQYF.

V and J are TRBV5-6 and TRBJ2-7; 8 bases are shared with TRBD1. J gave up 0 bases and V 4 bases, and 9 bases lay outside the gene matches. Looked up from germline, CDR1 is SGHDT and CDR2 is YYEEEE. CDR3 length: 16 residues. This chain's CDR3 is CASSPTGTGPSYEQYF. CDR3 DNA sequence: TGTGCCAGCAGCCCAACCGGGACAGGTCCCTCCTACGAGCAGTACTTC.

This chain's CDR3 is CASSFNRVGEQYF. CDR3 nucleotides: TGTGCCAGCAGTTTTAACAGGGTGGGGGAGCAGTACTTC. The rearrangement links TRBV27 to TRBJ2-7; the D gene is possibly TRBD1 (6 bases). Looked up from germline, CDR1 is MNHEY and CDR2 is SMNVEV (reference sequence). Trimming cost V 3 bases and J 7 bases, with 13 bases left between them. The length of the CDR3 is 13 residues.

The genes are TRBV6-5 and TRBJ1-5, with TRBD1 as a possible D gene (5 bases). CDR1 is MNHEY and CDR2 is SVGAGI in the germline V gene. CDR3 size: 14 residues. V shed 5 bases and J shed 0 bases, with 8 bases lying between them. For the CDR3, the DNA is TGTGCCAGCAGTCCGGACATTAGCAATCAGCCCCAGCATTTT. It specifies CASSPDISNQPQHF.

This chain connects TRBV11-2 to TRBJ2-7, with 8 bases that match TRBD2. There are 15 residues in the CDR3. J was trimmed by 2 bases and V by 5 bases; bases with no gene match: 8. CDR1 is SGHAT, CDR2 FQNNGV, per germline. The CDR3 reads CASSRISGKTYEQYF. The CDR3 region has the DNA TGTGCCAGCAGCCGGATTAGCGGGAAGACCTACGAGCAGTACTTC.

The chain uses TRBV4-2 and TRBJ1-2, with 7 bases fitting TRBD1. Germline loops: CDR1 LGHNA, CDR2 YNFKEQ. The CDR3 length is 15 residues. The trim removed 0 bases at V and 0 bases at J, leaving 1 base unmatched. CDR3: CASSQETGANYGYTF. CDR3 coding DNA: TGTGCCAGCAGCCAAGAAACAGGGGCTAACTATGGCTACACCTTC.

The gene calls are TRBV10-2 and TRBJ2-3; the match to TRBD1 covers 8 bases. The CDR3 runs to 17 residues. The ends lost 0 bases at V and 2 bases at J; junction bases unmatched: 7. Germline V lookup: CDR1 WSHSY, CDR2 SAAADI. In nucleotides, the CDR3 is TGCGCCAGCAGTGAGTCTTTGGGGCAGGGGGCCACAGATACGCAGTATTTT. This gives the protein CASSESLGQGATDTQYF.

The V gene is TRBV2, the J gene TRBJ1-1; TRBD1 might be the D (6 bases). V lost 2 bases and J lost 3, with 10 bases in between. The length of the CDR3 is 14 residues. Germline loops: CDR1 SNHLY, CDR2 FYNNEI. For the CDR3, the DNA is TGTGCCAGCAGTGAAACAGGGAGTTACACTGAAGCTTTCTTT. Translated, it gives CASSETGSYTEAFF.

This chain joins TRBV4-1 and TRBJ1-5; 8 bases agree with TRBD1. J lost 3 bases, V lost 4 bases, and 8 bases had no gene match. In germline, CDR1 is MGHRA, CDR2 YSYEKL. The CDR3 is 16 amino acids. The CDR3 nucleotides are TGCGCCAGCAGCCGCGGACAGGGTGGGGACAATCAGCCCCAGCATTTT. It specifies CASSRGQGGDNQPQHF.

This clone showed up just once. The CDR3 here is CASSQATSVVKVYEQYF. The CDR3 coding sequence is TGTGCCAGCAGCCAAGCGACTAGCGTCGTAAAGGTCTACGAGCAGTACTTC. V usage is TRBV14 and J usage is TRBJ2-7, with 8 bases matching TRBD2. The V segment lost 1 base and the J segment 3 bases; nucleotides outside the gene matches: 11. The germline V gene encodes CDR1 SGHDN and CDR2 FVKESK. This CDR3 contains 17 residues.

V gene TRBV4-2 combines with J gene TRBJ2-1; D is perhaps TRBD2 (6 bases). Per the germline V gene, CDR1 is LGHNA and CDR2 is YNFKEQ. V was clipped by 3 bases and J by 3 bases, with 15 bases between them. The CDR3 consists of 16 residues. The CDR3 region has the DNA TGTGCCAGCAGCCATAACGGGACTTCTTACTACAATGAGCAGTTCTTC. This translates into CASSHNGTSYYNEQFF.

Worth noting for this clone: A junction boundary mismatches the germline segment, possibly from a read error. The chain joins TRBV7-9 to TRBJ2-7; possibly TRBD2 for D (5 bases). This CDR3 comprises 13 residues. CDR1 is SEHNR and CDR2 is FQNEAQ in the germline V gene (reference sequence). This CDR3 reads CASSLAPAGGSFF. CDR3 coding DNA: TGTGCCAGCAGCTTAGCCCCAGCAGGAGGCAGTTTCTTC. The complete variable domain, with remaining parts taken from reference TRBV7-9 and TRBJ2-7, reads DTGVSQNPRHKITKRGQNVTFRCDPISEHNRLYWYRQTLGQGPEFLTYFQNEAQLEKSRLLSDRFSAERPKGSFSTLEIQRTEQGDSAMYLCASSLAPAGGSFFGPGTRLTVT.

The rearrangement links TRBV4-1 to TRBJ2-3; 9 bases are shared with TRBD2. After removal of 4 bases from V and 6 bases from J, the junction contained 11 bases not matched to a gene. CDR1 is MGHRA and CDR2 is YSYEKL in the germline V gene. CDR3 size: 16 residues. The CDR3 here is CASSPRLGAGGDTQYF. The CDR3 DNA reads as TGCGCCAGCAGCCCCCGCCTGGGGGCGGGAGGGGATACGCAGTATTTT.

This clone was seen once. The rearrangement links TRBV28 to TRBJ2-5, with TRBD1 as a possible D gene (5 bases). The V gene's germline CDR1 is MDHEN and CDR2 SYDVKM. V was trimmed by 5 bases and J by 1 base, leaving 17 bases between them. CDR3 length equals 16 residues. The CDR3 sequence: CASSPPAGWAQETQYF. The CDR3 nucleotides read TGTGCCAGCAGTCCCCCGGCAGGGTGGGCCCAAGAGACCCAGTACTTC.

The chain uses TRBV11-2 and TRBJ1-6; TRBD1 is a possible D gene (6 bases). Germline assignment: CDR1 SGHAT and CDR2 FQNNGV. This CDR3 spans 17 amino acids. Trimming stripped 2 bases from V and 9 bases from J, with 20 bases between. In DNA, the CDR3 is TGTGCCAGCAGCTTATGGCCAGCGGGGGGCGGTGGTTCACCCCTCCACTTT. The encoded protein is CASSLWPAGGGGSPLHF.

In nucleotides, the CDR3 is TGTGCCAGCAGTTACTCGAATAGCGGGAACTACGAGCAGTACTTC. This sequence encodes CASSYSNSGNYEQYF. The genes are TRBV6-2 or TRBV6-3 and TRBJ2-7, with 8 bases identical to TRBD2. V was pared by 0 bases and J by 3 bases, with 4 bases of the junction left unmatched. The CDR3 sequence is 15 residues long. Germline assignment: CDR1 MNHEY and CDR2 SVGEGT.